The 20 T cell receptor beta chains listed next were all sequenced from one sample in a study of T cell responses to AZD1222 COVID-19 vaccine. Using immunoSEQ multiplex PCR, the repertoire was profiled, and TCRdb retains in-frame clones only, with some absent. The table records 120,000 or so clones, around 92% of them present only once. Sample: peripheral blood, taken on day 0 of AZD1222 vaccination. All receptors derive from an adult in good health.

V gene TRBV6-5 combines with J gene TRBJ1-5; D gene uncertain. The CDR3 totals 15 residues. V shed 0 bases and J shed 2 bases, with 8 bases lying between them. The germline gives CDR1 MNHEY, CDR2 SVGAGI. The CDR3 DNA sequence: TGTGCCAGCAGTTACTCGAGTAGGGGCAATCAGCCCCAGCATTTT. Translation: CASSYSSRGNQPQHF.

The chain combines TRBV28 with TRBJ1-1; no reliable D call. The CDR3 runs 13 residues. Between the trimmed V and J ends, which lost 5 bases and 0 bases, there was a span of 7 bases. Germline CDR1 is MDHEN and CDR2 is SYDVKM. CDR3 DNA sequence: TGTGCCAGCAGTCCTCATATGAACACTGAAGCTTTCTTT. Its translation is CASSPHMNTEAFF.

This clone was observed a few times. This chain connects TRBV30 to TRBJ2-1; D uncertain. The CDR3 runs to 14 residues. Trimming cost V 4 bases and J 5 bases, with 15 bases left between them. Germline CDR1 and CDR2: GTSNPN and SVGIG (reference sequence). The CDR3, as DNA: TGTGCCTGGAAGGCCCCAGCCTCGCACAATGAGCAGTTCTTC. It translates to CAWKAPASHNEQFF.

The gene calls are TRBV25-1 and TRBJ1-3, with TRBD1 matching 7 bases. Germline loops: CDR1 MGHDK, CDR2 SYGVNS. J was trimmed by 3 bases and V by 4 bases; bases with no gene match: 9. CDR3 length equals 16 residues. CDR3 sequence reads: CASSGFRDSSGNTIYF. The CDR3 nucleotides are TGTGCCAGCAGTGGGTTTCGGGACAGCAGTGGAAACACCATATATTTT.

This chain uses TRBV11-3 with TRBJ2-7; D possibly uses TRBD1 or TRBD2 (5 bases each). The germline V gene has CDR1 SGHNT and CDR2 YENEEA. The CDR3 is 14 residues long. V lost 1 base and J lost 4, with 11 bases in between. The CDR3 protein is CASSLAGWTYEQYF. The DNA of the CDR3 is TGTGCCAGCAGCTTAGCAGGGTGGACTTACGAGCAGTACTTC.

The chain joins TRBV7-7 to TRBJ2-2, with a weak D call TRBD1 (6 bases). In germline, CDR1 is SSHAT, CDR2 FNYEAQ (reference sequence). This CDR3 is 15 amino acids long. With 5 bases removed from V and 4 bases from J, the gap between germline ends came to 14 bases. As DNA, the CDR3 is TGTGCCAGCAGCGGTCGACAGGCGGGCACCGGGGAGCTGTTTTTT. This encodes CASSGRQAGTGELFF.

The chain couples TRBV7-9 to TRBJ1-2; no clear D. CDR1 and CDR2 from the germline V gene are SEHNR and FQNEAQ (reference sequence). V lost 5 bases and J lost 2, with 18 bases in between. This CDR3 has 16 amino acids. CDR3 residues: CASSKDGIGRNYGYTF. CDR3 DNA sequence: TGTGCCAGCAGCAAAGACGGGATCGGCCGAAACTATGGCTACACCTTC.

The rearrangement joins TRBV6-2 or TRBV6-3 to TRBJ2-2, with 8 bases fitting TRBD1. After removal of 5 bases from V and 2 bases from J, the junction contained 7 bases not matched to a gene. Germline-derived CDR1 and CDR2 are MNHEY and SVGEGT. The CDR3 runs to 16 residues. The CDR3 DNA is TGTGCCAGCAGTCTCGGACAGGGAGTAAACACCGGGGAGCTGTTTTTT. This gives the protein CASSLGQGVNTGELFF.

This chain links TRBV28 with TRBJ1-2; 7 nucleotides align to TRBD1. This CDR3 comprises 13 residues. The ends lost 5 bases at V and 6 bases at J; junction bases unmatched: 6. Germline V CDR1 and CDR2: MDHEN, SYDVKM. The CDR3, as DNA: TGTGCCAGCAGTCGGGACAGAAGCGATGGCTACACCTTC. Amino acids: CASSRDRSDGYTF.

The V call is TRBV30, the J call TRBJ1-1; the D gene is possibly TRBD1 (5 bases). The V end was cut by 2 bases, the J end by 1 base, with 8 bases between. The CDR3 length is 13 residues. Germline V gene data show CDR1 as GTSNPN and CDR2 as SVGIG (reference sequence). CDR3 bases: TGTGCCTGGAGTCTACAGGAGAACACTGAAGCTTTCTTT. This gives the protein CAWSLQENTEAFF.

This chain joins TRBV7-8 and TRBJ2-3; TRBD1 is a possible D gene (5 bases). In germline, CDR1 is SGHVS, CDR2 FQNEAQ. V shed 1 base and J shed 3 bases, with 8 bases lying between them. The CDR3 has 14 amino acids. The CDR3 is CASSLVQGTDTQYF. The CDR3 DNA reads TGTGCCAGCAGCTTAGTCCAGGGAACAGATACGCAGTATTTT.

The chain has TRBV5-1 and TRBJ2-3, with 10 positions matching TRBD1. CDR1 is SGHRS and CDR2 is YFSETQ in the germline V gene. The CDR3 is 15 amino acids. The V gene end was trimmed by 4 bases and the J gene end by 4 bases; junction bases not matched to a gene: 6. DNA of the CDR3: TGCGCCAGCAGCCATCGGGACAGGGGATCAGATACGCAGTATTTT. Translation: CASSHRDRGSDTQYF.

Written as DNA, the CDR3 is TGTGCCAGCAGTTTTGACAGGGGGACCTACAATGAGCAGTTCTTC. It codes for CASSFDRGTYNEQFF. The chain has TRBV6-5 and TRBJ2-1, with 9 bases matching TRBD1. This CDR3 has 15 residues. The V gene end was trimmed by 4 bases and the J gene end by 2 bases; junction bases not matched to a gene: 3. CDR1 and CDR2 from the germline V gene are MNHEY and SVGAGI.

This clone showed up just a few times. V and J are TRBV15 and TRBJ2-7, with a tentative D call TRBD2 (5 bases). The length of the CDR3 is 16 residues. V was cut by 5 bases and J by 2 bases, with 19 bases left in between. CDR1 and CDR2 (germline): LNHNV, YYDKDF (reference sequence). This chain's CDR3 is CATSQALSGEPYEQYF. CDR3 DNA sequence: TGTGCCACCAGCCAAGCCTTGAGCGGAGAACCCTACGAGCAGTACTTC.

J is TRBJ1-1 and V is TRBV5-6, with D perhaps TRBD1 (5 bases). CDR1 and CDR2 from the germline V gene are SGHDT and YYEEEE. This CDR3 comprises 14 residues. V was shortened by 0 bases and J by 4 bases, with 10 bases between the two germline ends. The CDR3 region has the DNA TGTGCCAGCAGCTTGGACCCAGGGAGCACTGAAGCTTTCTTT. As protein: CASSLDPGSTEAFF.

The V call is TRBV6-5, the J call TRBJ2-7; D unresolved. This CDR3 has 13 amino acids. In germline, CDR1 is MNHEY, CDR2 SVGAGI. The V and J ends lost 5 bases and 2 bases respectively, with 10 bases between them. CDR3 in DNA: TGTGCCAGCAGTCGTTCTCCTACCTACGAGCAGTACTTC. Translation: CASSRSPTYEQYF.

CDR3 sequence (DNA): TGTGCCAGCAGTGATGGGGACGGCCCAAATCAGCCCCAGCATTTT. Its translation is CASSDGDGPNQPQHF. The chain has TRBV6-1 and TRBJ1-5; a weak D match, TRBD1 (5 bases). The CDR3 has 15 residues. CDR1 MNHNS and CDR2 SASEGT come from the germline V gene. V shed 3 bases and J shed 4 bases, with 13 bases lying between them.

The chain combines TRBV5-8 with TRBJ2-5; TRBD1 matches 7 bases. This CDR3 comprises 14 residues. Trimming removed 3 bases from V and 3 bases from J; junction bases left unmatched: 5. Per the germline V gene, CDR1 is SGHTS and CDR2 is YDEGEE. This CDR3 reads CASSSGQQKETQYF. For the CDR3, the DNA is TGTGCCAGCAGCTCGGGACAGCAAAAAGAGACCCAGTACTTC.

The V gene is TRBV5-1, the J gene TRBJ2-3, with D possibly TRBD2 on 6 matching bases. Trimming took 5 bases from V and 4 from J, leaving 8 bases between them. In germline, CDR1 is SGHRS, CDR2 YFSETQ. The CDR3 totals 12 residues. Written as DNA, the CDR3 is TGCGCCAGCAGAGGCGGGGCAGATACGCAGTATTTT. This translates into CASRGGADTQYF.

V is TRBV19 and J is TRBJ2-7; D uncertain. V lost 5 bases, J lost 4 bases, and 12 bases lay in between. Looked up from germline, CDR1 is LNHDA and CDR2 is SQIVND (reference sequence). The CDR3 covers 13 residues. The chain's CDR3 is CASSLSLFYEQYF. CDR3 nucleotide sequence: TGTGCCAGTAGTCTGTCCCTCTTTTACGAGCAGTACTTC.